Presented here are 6 T cell receptor beta chains from one specimen sequenced in a study of blood T cells in healthy people across ages (dated by TCRdb to the mid-2010s). Library preparation was by 5' RACE. The listed sequencing device is Illumina HiSeq 2500. A second PCR of about 7 to 12 cycles was run with a J-beta primer mix and a sample-barcoded 5' primer. In-frame beta chains were kept once TCRdb had trimmed the public reads at Q25 with fastp and called clones with MiXCR. Each CDR3 protein gets just one entry, which takes the most common genes and DNA from the rows behind it. Here the sample has more than 800,000 distinct CDR3 sequences; about 30% occur a single time. The leading ten clones occupy approximately 15% of the sample. The sequenced sample consisted of blood. These receptors were obtained from a woman older than 75 in good health.

This chain links TRBV9 with TRBJ1-6; 9 positions agree with TRBD1. The germline V gene encodes CDR1 SGDLS and CDR2 YYNGEE. CDR3 length: 15 amino acids. V trimming: 4 bases; J trimming: 10 bases; junction bases outside the gene matches: 9. In DNA, the CDR3 is TGTGCCAGCAGCCCACGCACAGGGGGCGACTCACCCCTCCACTTT. It is translated as CASSPRTGGDSPLHF.

To note about this clonotype: This may be a read error, as it is one base from a much larger clone. The chain combines TRBV24-1 with TRBJ2-5, with 7 bases fitting TRBD1. The CDR3 covers 14 residues. Germline V gene sequence: CDR1 KGHDR, CDR2 SFDVKD. With V trimmed by 3 bases and J by 5 bases, 5 bases remained unmatched. The CDR3 loop is CATSDLDRDETQYF. The CDR3 DNA follows: TGTGCCACCAGTGATCTCGACAGGGACGAGACCCAGTACTTC.

This clonotype was detected only once. This chain links TRBV2 with TRBJ2-1; 7 bases match TRBD2. The CDR3 is made up of 14 amino acids. Germline V gives CDR1 SNHLY, CDR2 FYNNEI. With 4 bases clipped from V and 6 bases from J, the junction kept 6 bases outside the gene matches. The CDR3 nucleotides read TGTGCCAGCAGTGGGCAGGGCGGGAGCAATGAGCAGTTCTTC. This gives the protein CASSGQGGSNEQFF.

V gene TRBV9 combines with J gene TRBJ1-1; TRBD1 is a possible D gene (5 bases). Germline assignment: CDR1 SGDLS and CDR2 YYNGEE. The CDR3 is made up of 16 amino acids. V lost 3 bases, J lost 1 base, and 16 bases lay in between. The DNA of the CDR3 is TGTGCCAGCAGCGGTAGGTCCCAGGGAGGGAACACTGAAGCTTTCTTT. Protein product: CASSGRSQGGNTEAFF.

This chain connects TRBV4-3 to TRBJ2-1, with a possible D match to TRBD1 (5 bases). The CDR3 contains 14 residues. Trimming shortened V by 0 bases and J by 10 bases, and 13 bases separated the two germline ends. The germline CDR1 and CDR2 sequences are LGHNA and YSLEER. CDR3 coding DNA: TGCGCCAGCAGCCAAGATCCGGCAGGGCGGGAGCAGTTCTTC. Protein sequence: CASSQDPAGREQFF.

The V call is TRBV7-9, the J call TRBJ2-1; D remains unclear. The CDR3 consists of 14 residues. Germline V gives CDR1 SEHNR, CDR2 FQNEAQ (reference sequence). V lost 5 bases and J 8 bases, leaving 16 bases between the germline ends. CDR3 nucleotides: TGTGCCAGCAGCCCTGAGTTGGAGTGCTATGAGCAGTTCTTC. Its translation is CASSPELECYEQFF.